This T cell receptor beta chain was observed in a study of technical replicates of blood from several donors. Data came from immunoSEQ multiplex PCR; TCRdb stores just in-frame clones and leaves some out. The sample has 60,000 or so clones, about 86% seen once. This CDR3 spans 13 amino acids. Trimming stripped 8 bases from V and 2 bases from J, with 13 bases between. Germline V CDR1 and CDR2: MNHNS, SASEGT. The source material was PBMCs. The V and J genes are TRBV6-1 and TRBJ2-7; D uncertain. The TCR originated in a human donor in good health. Some clones in this sample may be carry-over from other donors' samples. The DNA for the CDR3 is TGTGCCAGCTTTCGGTCTGTTCCCTACGAGCAGTACTTC. It yields the protein CASFRSVPYEQYF.